A selection of T cell receptor beta chains follows, all from one sample in a study of cytomegalovirus exposure and HLA in healthy donors. The data were produced by immunoSEQ multiplex PCR, yet TCRdb's version contains in-frame clones alone and is incomplete. Of 73,000 or so clones in the sample, about 80% were seen once. The sample comprised PBMCs. Source of these receptors: a man aged 50-60 years in good health and CMV-seronegative. Each CDR3 is given with its conserved first and last residue. The D gene is left open where the match is weak. Size is omitted from some rows. Given values are once, few, many or a class for expanded clones.

j_call d_call clone_size v_call cdr3_nt cdr3_aa
TRBJ1-4 NA once TRBV30 TGTGCCTGGAGTGGTACTGCGGGAACTAATGAAAAACTGTTTTTT CAWSGTAGTNEKLFF
TRBJ2-7 NA NA TRBV6-5 TGTGCCAGCAGTTACTCTCGGACAGCCTACGAGCAGTACTTC CASSYSRTAYEQYF
TRBJ1-6 NA NA TRBV9 TGTGCCAGCCAACAGGACATTAATTCACCCCTCCACTTT CASQQDINSPLHF
TRBJ2-7 NA few TRBV30 TGTGCCTACACCCGTGACTCGATCTCCTACGAGCAGTACTTC CAYTRDSISYEQYF
TRBJ1-3 NA few TRBV4-3 TGCGCCAGCAGCCAAGACAGTACATCTGGAAACACCATATATTTT CASSQDSTSGNTIYF
TRBJ1-1 TRBD1 NA TRBV2 TGTGCCAGCAGAGAGGACAGGGGTTTTAAAGCTTTCTTT CASREDRGFKAFF
TRBJ1-4 NA NA TRBV6-1 TGTGCCAGCAGTGAAGTACGGAGGGAAAAACTGTTTTTT CASSEVRREKLFF
TRBJ1-5 NA NA TRBV19 TGTGCCAGTAGTAATAGAGGCAATCAGCCCCAGCATTTT CASSNRGNQPQHF
TRBJ2-7 TRBD1 few TRBV30 TGTGCCTGGAGCTCTGGGACAGCCTACGAGCAGTACTTC CAWSSGTAYEQYF
TRBJ1-5 NA NA TRBV27 TGTGCCAGCAGTTTCACAGGGATGGCCCAGCATTTT CASSFTGMAQHF
TRBJ1-2 NA NA TRBV28 TGTGCCAGCAGTTTATCCCCAGGGCCCTATGGCTACACCTTC CASSLSPGPYGYTF
TRBJ2-3 TRBD2 NA TRBV29-1 TGCAGCGCCCTCCGCCCCCGGGGGGTCGAGGATACGCAGTATTTT CSALRPRGVEDTQYF
TRBJ2-7 TRBD2 NA TRBV4-2 TGTGCCAGCAGCCGTATTGCCGGGACTAGCGTCTACGAGCAGTACTTC CASSRIAGTSVYEQYF
TRBJ2-5 NA NA TRBV5-4 TGTGCCAGCAGCCAGTCTTCCGGGAGAGGGCAAGAGACCCAGTACTTC CASSQSSGRGQETQYF
TRBJ1-1 NA NA TRBV27 TGTGCCAGCAGTCAAGGTGGCAGCCCTAGTGCTGAAGCTTTCTTT CASSQGGSPSAEAFF
TRBJ2-1 NA NA TRBV27 TGTGCCAGCAGTGGAGAAGCGGTTAGCTCCTACAATGAGCAGTTCTTC CASSGEAVSSYNEQFF
TRBJ1-1 NA NA TRBV14 TGTGCCAGCAGCCATATTAGGAACACTGAAGCTTTCTTT CASSHIRNTEAFF
TRBJ2-3 TRBD1 NA TRBV25-1 TGTGCCAGCAAAGGGGACAGGGGCGCAGATACGCAGTATTTT CASKGDRGADTQYF
TRBJ2-3 TRBD2 NA TRBV7-9 TGTGCCAGCAGCTTCCTCCTAGCGGGGAGAACAGATACGCAGTATTTT CASSFLLAGRTDTQYF
TRBJ2-7 NA NA TRBV30 TGTGCCTGGATGACAGGCCCGTACGAGCAGTACTTC CAWMTGPYEQYF
TRBJ2-5 TRBD2 NA TRBV28 TGTGCCAGCAGTCCCCTGGCTAGCGGGGGACAAGAGACCCAGTACTTC CASSPLASGGQETQYF
TRBJ1-3 NA NA TRBV5-1 TGCGCCAGCAGCTTGGAGACATCCTCTGGAAACACCATATATTTT CASSLETSSGNTIYF
TRBJ2-7 NA NA TRBV7-8 TGTGCCAGCAGTCACCGGAGTGAGCAGTACTTC CASSHRSEQYF
TRBJ2-1 TRBD2 NA TRBV4-2 TGTGCCAGCAGCCCCCTAGCGGGAGTATCCTACAATGAGCAGTTCTTC CASSPLAGVSYNEQFF
TRBJ2-1 NA NA TRBV12-5 TGTGCTAGTTCCTGGACAGAACATTACAATGAGCAGTTCTTC CASSWTEHYNEQFF
TRBJ2-7 NA NA TRBV7-6 TGTGCCAGCAGCTTAGGAGGGGCAGGGGACTACGAGCAGTACTTC CASSLGGAGDYEQYF
TRBJ2-1 TRBD2 NA TRBV11-3 TGTGCCAGCAGCTTGGGAATAGCGGGGGCGAGATACAATGAGCAGTTCTTC CASSLGIAGARYNEQFF
TRBJ2-7 TRBD1 NA TRBV11-2 TGTGCCAGCAGCTTCGGGGCCGGGACAGTCACCTACGAGCAGTACTTC CASSFGAGTVTYEQYF
TRBJ2-1 TRBD2 NA TRBV30 TGTGCCTGGAGGATAAAGGGTTTTGGGCGGGAGCCCTTCGAGCAGTTCTTC CAWRIKGFGREPFEQFF
TRBJ1-6 NA NA TRBV27 TGTGCCAGCAGTCGGCCGGGATCGGACAATTCACCCCTCCACTTT CASSRPGSDNSPLHF
TRBJ2-7 NA NA TRBV27 TGTGCCAGCAGTTTAGTCGGAGCCTACGAGCAGTACTTC CASSLVGAYEQYF
TRBJ2-1 NA NA TRBV29-1 TGCAGCGTTGTGAGCATGTGGCAGTTCTTC CSVVSMWQFF
TRBJ1-1 NA NA TRBV5-1 TGCGCCAGCAGCTTGCTCCCCTTGGGAGGGGGCACTGAAGCTTTCTTT CASSLLPLGGGTEAFF
TRBJ1-2 NA NA TRBV25-1 TGTGCCAGCAGACAAGTTGATGGCTACACCTTC CASRQVDGYTF
TRBJ2-1 NA NA TRBV4-1 TGCGCCAGCAGTTCCTGGGGCGGAGACAATGAGCAGTTCTTC CASSSWGGDNEQFF
TRBJ2-1 TRBD2 once TRBV2 TGTGCCAGCAGGCGGACTAGCGGCTCCTACAATGAGCAGTTCTTC CASRRTSGSYNEQFF
TRBJ2-7 TRBD1 NA TRBV30 TGTGCCTGGGGGACAGCCTACGAGCAGTACTTC CAWGTAYEQYF
TRBJ1-2 TRBD1 NA TRBV27 TGTGCCAGCAGTCCAAAGAACAGGGGGCTTAACTATGGCTACACCTTC CASSPKNRGLNYGYTF
TRBJ2-4 NA NA TRBV6-6 TGTGCCAGCAGTACTACGACGGTAGCCAAAAACATTCAGTACTTC CASSTTTVAKNIQYF
TRBJ1-2 TRBD1 NA TRBV4-3 TGCGCCAGCGCTACAGGGGTCGGCTATGGCTACACCTTC CASATGVGYGYTF
TRBJ2-7 TRBD1 NA TRBV30 TGTGCCTGGAGTGTCCCGGGACAGGGCAGGTACGAGCAGTACTTC CAWSVPGQGRYEQYF